A selection of T cell receptor beta chains follows, all from one sample in a study of T cells after posttransplantation cyclophosphamide. Some clones are missing from TCRdb's copy, which holds only in-frame ones; the method was immunoSEQ multiplex PCR. The repertoire consists of some 20,000 clones, with nearly 99% occurring once and the leading ten covering more than 0.15%. The sequenced material came from naive CD4+ T cells sorted from PBMCs. Receptors were obtained from a man aged 35 to 55 in good health, CMV-negative, and a related stem cell transplant donor. The CDR3 runs from the conserved cysteine through the conserved F or W. Fields, in order: J gene, clone size, V gene, D gene, CDR3 protein, CDR3 DNA. D genes are given only for firm matches. Only some rows state a clone size, as once, few, many or a class for expanded clones.

TRBJ1-2,once,TRBV18,-,CASSQSRDYGYTF,TGTGCCAGCTCACAGAGCAGGGACTATGGCTACACCTTC
TRBJ2-6,-,TRBV9,-,CASSALGAGANVLTF,TGTGCCAGCAGCGCCCTTGGGGCCGGGGCCAACGTCCTGACTTTC
TRBJ1-1,-,TRBV27,-,CASSLSRETEAFF,TGTGCCAGCAGTCTCTCACGGGAGACTGAAGCTTTCTTT
TRBJ1-2,-,TRBV27,-,CASSLRGGESYTF,TGTGCCAGCAGTTTACGGGGGGGTGAGAGCTACACCTTC
TRBJ1-1,-,TRBV4-1,TRBD1,CASSRGQSNTEAFF,TGCGCCAGCAGCCGGGGACAGTCGAACACTGAAGCTTTCTTT
TRBJ2-7,once,TRBV10-3,-,CAISESYREQYF,TGTGCCATCAGTGAGTCTTATCGGGAGCAGTACTTC
TRBJ2-3,-,TRBV18,-,CASSPRLESTDTQYF,TGTGCCAGCTCACCACGGCTAGAATCAACAGATACGCAGTATTTT
TRBJ1-4,-,TRBV2,-,CASSEALQGTSNLFF,TGTGCCAGCAGTGAAGCGCTTCAGGGGACATCTAATCTGTTTTTT
TRBJ2-7,-,TRBV11-2,-,CASSPGTPSSYEQYF,TGTGCCAGCAGCCCCGGGACTCCGAGCTCCTACGAGCAGTACTTC
TRBJ1-1,-,TRBV18,TRBD1,CASSPGQGAEGEAFF,TGTGCCAGCTCACCAGGACAGGGGGCCGAGGGTGAAGCTTTCTTT
TRBJ1-1,-,TRBV5-4,-,CASKDFRGDTEAFF,TGTGCCAGCAAGGATTTTCGGGGGGACACTGAAGCTTTCTTT
TRBJ2-1,once,TRBV10-2,-,CASRTEGPYNEQFF,TGCGCCAGCAGGACCGAGGGCCCGTACAATGAGCAGTTCTTC
TRBJ2-5,-,TRBV4-1,TRBD2,CASSQDPGGHQETQYF,TGCGCCAGCAGCCAAGATCCGGGAGGGCACCAAGAGACCCAGTACTTC
TRBJ2-5,once,TRBV5-4,TRBD2,CASSDMLAGGPKTQYF,TGTGCCAGCAGCGATATGCTAGCGGGAGGGCCAAAGACCCAGTACTTC
TRBJ1-5,-,TRBV6-5,-,CASSYVGGGNQPQHF,TGTGCCAGCAGTTACGTCGGTGGTGGCAATCAGCCCCAGCATTTT
TRBJ1-1,-,TRBV5-4,-,CASSLDLNTEAFF,TGTGCCAGCAGCCTAGATTTGAACACTGAAGCTTTCTTT
TRBJ2-5,-,TRBV7-2,TRBD2,CASSLSRTTSGVETQYF,TGTGCCAGCAGCCTGTCTCGGACTACTAGCGGGGTGGAGACCCAGTACTTC
TRBJ1-4,-,TRBV28,-,CASSLLLGGAGKLFF,TGTGCCAGCAGTTTACTCCTAGGCGGGGCTGGAAAACTGTTTTTT
TRBJ2-3,-,TRBV5-8,-,CASSSPWGVGTDTQYF,TGTGCCAGCAGCTCCCCCTGGGGGGTTGGCACAGATACGCAGTATTTT
TRBJ1-2,-,TRBV5-1,TRBD1,CASSLGQGQHGYTF,TGCGCCAGCAGCTTGGGACAGGGGCAACATGGCTACACCTTC
TRBJ2-7,once,TRBV18,-,CASSPGGYQKAYEQYF,TGTGCCAGCTCACCAGGCGGCTATCAGAAAGCCTACGAGCAGTACTTC
TRBJ2-6,-,TRBV29-1,TRBD1,CSVQGSGANVLTF,TGCAGCGTACAGGGGAGTGGGGCCAACGTCCTGACTTTC
TRBJ1-4,once,TRBV5-1,-,CASSLDRANEKLFF,TGCGCCAGCAGCTTGGACAGGGCTAATGAAAAACTGTTTTTT
TRBJ1-5,-,TRBV18,-,CASSEQSGYQPQHF,TGTGCCAGCTCGGAACAGTCTGGGTATCAGCCCCAGCATTTT
TRBJ1-2,-,TRBV19,TRBD1,CASSRDREEVYGYTF,TGTGCCAGTAGCAGGGACAGGGAAGAGGTCTATGGCTACACCTTC
TRBJ2-7,-,TRBV15,TRBD2,CATSRDLASGLYEQYF,TGTGCCACCAGCAGAGATTTGGCTAGCGGGTTGTACGAGCAGTACTTC
TRBJ2-7,-,TRBV7-8,-,CASSLVRDTSYEQYF,TGTGCCAGCAGCTTAGTCCGGGACACCTCCTACGAGCAGTACTTC
TRBJ2-2,-,TRBV19,-,CASSSSTGELFF,TGTGCCAGTAGTAGCAGCACCGGGGAGCTGTTTTTT
TRBJ1-3,-,TRBV5-4,-,CASSFASGISGNTIYF,TGTGCCAGCAGCTTTGCCTCCGGGATCTCTGGAAACACCATATATTTT
TRBJ2-1,-,TRBV25-1,TRBD1,CATQGGQGVNEQFF,TGTGCCACCCAGGGGGGACAGGGAGTCAATGAGCAGTTCTTC
TRBJ1-1,-,TRBV6-5,-,CASRLNPGQNTEAFF,TGTGCCAGCCGGTTAAACCCGGGACAGAACACTGAAGCTTTCTTT